Listed here are 24 T cell receptor beta chains from one sample, sequenced in a study of T cells in Graves' hyperthyroidism and ophthalmopathy. RNA transcripts gave rise to amplified TCR beta CDR3 regions. Primed by the HTBI set, a first-round RT-PCR was run on the TCR CDR3. A single record per CDR3 protein comes from TCRdb applying MiXCR to the multiplex PCR reads. The sample consists of hundreds of thousands of distinct CDR3 sequences, roughly 40% of them appearing once. The sample was blood. These receptors originate from a man between 18 and 35 years old with Graves' hyperthyroidism.

Ten or more counts support this clonotype. The V and J genes are TRBV20-1 and TRBJ1-5, with D maybe TRBD1 (6 bases). The V gene's germline CDR1 is DFQATT and CDR2 SNEGSKA (reference sequence). Between the trimmed V and J ends, which lost 0 bases and 7 bases, there was a span of 7 bases. The CDR3 loop spans 12 amino acids. CDR3 coding DNA: TGCAGTGCTAGAGACAGGGGACAGCCCCAGCATTTT. It yields the protein CSARDRGQPQHF.

V and J are TRBV20-1 and TRBJ1-4; D might be TRBD1 (5 bases). V lost 0 bases and J 11 bases, leaving 13 bases between the germline ends. Germline values: CDR1 DFQATT, CDR2 SNEGSKA (reference sequence). The CDR3 sequence is 13 residues long. The CDR3 DNA is TGCAGTGCTAGAGAAGGGGTGGGTGATAAACTGTTTTTT. Residues: CSAREGVGDKLFF.

The chain joins TRBV3-1 to TRBJ1-2; no firm D call. V was cut by 3 bases and J by 1 base, with 12 bases left in between. The germline V gene encodes CDR1 LGHDT and CDR2 YNNKEL (reference sequence). The CDR3 runs to 15 residues. In DNA form, the CDR3 reads TGTGCCAGCAGCCACCAGACTCGAAATAACTATGGCTACACCTTC. Its translation is CASSHQTRNNYGYTF.

The gene calls are TRBV12-3 or TRBV12-4 and TRBJ2-5, with unresolved D. The length of the CDR3 is 16 residues. V lost 6 bases and J 0 bases, leaving 17 bases between the germline ends. CDR3 loop: CASSQGVGPYQETQYF. For the CDR3, the DNA is TGTGCCAGCAGCCAAGGAGTGGGCCCGTACCAAGAGACCCAGTACTTC.

Comment on this clonotype: A much larger clone differs from this one at a single base, so this may be a read error. The chain links TRBV20-1 to TRBJ2-5; weak D call: TRBD2 (5 bases). The CDR3 covers 13 residues. The V end lost 0 bases, the J end lost 4 bases, and 9 bases lay between the germline ends. Looked up from germline, CDR1 is DFQATT and CDR2 is SNEGSKA (reference sequence). CDR3: CSAREGSTETQYF. The CDR3 DNA is TGCAGTGCTAGAGAGGGGAGCACAGAGACCCAGTACTTC.

Note on this clonotype: Since a much larger clone is just one base distant, this may be a read error. The rearrangement uses TRBV10-1 and TRBJ1-5; no firm D call. CDR3 length equals 13 residues. The germline V gene has CDR1 WNHNN and CDR2 SYGVQD (reference sequence). This CDR3 reads CARSEGKYQPQHF. Written as DNA, the CDR3 is TGCGCCAGAAGTGAGGGAAAATACCAGCCCCAGCATTTT.

The chain has TRBV10-2 and TRBJ1-1, with TRBD1 identical over 7 bases. The ends lost 6 bases at V and 4 bases at J; junction bases unmatched: 14. This CDR3 spans 16 amino acids. CDR1 and CDR2 (germline): WSHSY, SAAADI. CDR3 region: CASRTGDRSSPTEAFF. CDR3 DNA: TGCGCCAGCAGGACTGGGGACAGATCCTCGCCCACTGAAGCTTTCTTT.

This clonotype has at least ten counts. The CDR3 bases are TGTGCCAGCAGCAGAGGGGGCCGGGATAATTCACCCCTCCACTTT. Translating it yields CASSRGGRDNSPLHF. The rearrangement uses TRBV7-2 and TRBJ1-6, with 7 positions matching TRBD1. V dropped 5 bases and J dropped 5; count of bases not matched to a gene: 6. This CDR3 has 15 amino acids. Germline V gene lookup returns CDR1 SGHTA and CDR2 FQGNSA.

This clonotype was counted between two and nine times. The chain is built from TRBV4-1 and TRBJ1-5; TRBD1 agrees at 8 bases. After removal of 2 bases from V and 4 bases from J, the junction contained 7 bases not matched to a gene. The CDR3 is made up of 16 amino acids. The germline V gene encodes CDR1 MGHRA and CDR2 YSYEKL. The CDR3 coding sequence is TGCGCCAGCAGCCAACCCAGGACAGGGAGTAATCAGCCCCAGCATTTT. Residues: CASSQPRTGSNQPQHF.

This clonotype was seen at least ten times. The rearrangement joins TRBV7-9 to TRBJ2-7; no clear D gene. V lost 5 bases and J lost 7, with 18 bases in between. The CDR3 runs 14 residues. CDR1 is SEHNR and CDR2 is FQNEAQ in the germline V gene (reference sequence). For the CDR3, the DNA is TGTGCCAGCAGCGCGAAAAGAGACCTTGGGGAGCAGTACTTC. Amino acid sequence: CASSAKRDLGEQYF.

The rearrangement links TRBV10-3 to TRBJ2-7; D tentatively fits TRBD1 or TRBD2 (6 bases each). The CDR3 is made up of 12 amino acids. Germline loops: CDR1 ENHRY, CDR2 SYGVKD. Trimming removed 6 bases at V and 5 bases at J, with 11 bases between. The CDR3 is CAIRWGADEQYF. The CDR3 DNA follows: TGTGCCATCAGATGGGGGGCCGACGAGCAGTACTTC.

The gene calls are TRBV15 and TRBJ2-2; TRBD1 is a possible D gene (5 bases). CDR1 and CDR2 (germline): LNHNV, YYDKDF (reference sequence). The length of the CDR3 is 17 residues. Trimming removed 3 bases from V and 0 bases from J, with 14 bases in between. CDR3 sequence reads: CATSSQGAVTNTGELFF. CDR3 bases: TGTGCCACCAGCAGCCAAGGGGCGGTAACGAACACCGGGGAGCTGTTTTTT.

In this sample, this clonotype turned up a few times. The CDR3 DNA sequence: TGTGCCAGCAGCGTAGGACGGGACTCAAGAGGGACTTACTACGAGCAGTACTTC. This sequence encodes CASSVGRDSRGTYYEQYF. V and J are TRBV9 and TRBJ2-7; D possibly corresponds to TRBD2 (6 bases). Trimming pared 0 bases from V and 3 bases from J, leaving 22 bases between. Germline CDR1 and CDR2: SGDLS and YYNGEE. The length of the CDR3 is 18 residues.

Only a few counts were recorded for this clonotype. This chain joins TRBV7-2 and TRBJ1-5; 8 bases are a match to TRBD2. With the DNA end fitting TRBJ2-3 better, the J assignment may be wrong. CDR3 length: 15 residues. Germline V gene data show CDR1 as SGHTA and CDR2 as FQGNSA. CDR3 coding DNA: TGTGCCAGCAGCTTTAGCGGGGCCCGCACAGATACGCAGTATTTT. Amino acids: CASSFSGARTDTQYF.

This clonotype has only a few counts. The chain combines TRBV12-3 or TRBV12-4 with TRBJ2-7; 7 bases are shared with TRBD1. V was clipped by 7 bases and J by 5 bases; unmatched bases: 8. The CDR3 spans 13 residues. The CDR3 protein is CASTRQGENEQYF. DNA for the CDR3: TGTGCCAGCACCCGACAGGGAGAGAACGAGCAGTACTTC.

This chain uses TRBV29-1 with TRBJ2-7, with D maybe TRBD1 (6 bases). Per germline, CDR1 SQVTM and CDR2 ANQGSEA. V lost 5 bases to trimming and J lost 0 bases, with 17 bases between them. The CDR3 has 15 amino acids. The CDR3 is CSVTTGTRRSYEQYF. In DNA form, the CDR3 reads TGCAGCGTTACGACCGGGACACGCCGCTCCTACGAGCAGTACTTC.

J is TRBJ2-1 and V is TRBV4-1; D gene unclear. Germline V lookup: CDR1 MGHRA, CDR2 YSYEKL. CDR3 length: 14 amino acids. V lost 0 bases and J 4 bases, leaving 7 bases between the germline ends. DNA for the CDR3: TGCGCCAGCAGCCAAGATCCCATTTACAATGAGCAGTTCTTC. Translation: CASSQDPIYNEQFF.

Only a few counts were recorded for this clonotype. The chain recombines TRBV2 with TRBJ2-2; D call uncertain. The germline CDR1 and CDR2 sequences are SNHLY and FYNNEI. The CDR3 length is 13 residues. Trimming stripped 6 bases from V and 3 bases from J, with 8 bases between. The CDR3 nucleotides read TGTGCCAGCAGACGGCCGGACACCGGGGAGCTGTTTTTT. Its translation: CASRRPDTGELFF.

J is TRBJ1-1 and V is TRBV6-1; the D gene is possibly TRBD1 (5 bases). This CDR3 contains 13 residues. V gave up 1 base and J gave up 5 bases, with 8 bases separating them. Germline-derived CDR1 and CDR2 are MNHNS and SASEGT. CDR3 nucleotides: TGTGCCAGCAGTGAAGGGGACCGTACTGAAGCTTTCTTT. Its protein is CASSEGDRTEAFF.

This clonotype was observed a handful of times. The chain recombines TRBV4-1 with TRBJ1-1, with D unclear. This CDR3 region has 13 residues. Germline CDR1 MGHRA, CDR2 YSYEKL. V dropped 4 bases and J dropped 5 bases, with 11 bases sitting between them. The CDR3 bases are TGCGCCAGCAGCCGTGGACCTCGGACTGAAGCTTTCTTT. Amino acids: CASSRGPRTEAFF.

The chain uses TRBV19 and TRBJ1-5; 9 positions agree with TRBD1. This CDR3 has 17 amino acids. V trimming: 3 bases; J trimming: 5 bases; junction bases outside the gene matches: 11. The germline gives CDR1 LNHDA, CDR2 SQIVND (reference sequence). CDR3 coding DNA: TGTGCCAGTAGTATTTCGGCCCCCTGGACAGGGGATCAGCCCCAGCATTTT. It is translated as CASSISAPWTGDQPQHF.

As regards this clonotype: One end of the junction does not line up with germline, which may come from a read error. The chain links TRBV25-1 to TRBJ1-4; D is ambiguous. Looked up from germline, CDR1 is MGHDK and CDR2 is SYGVNS. The CDR3 spans 15 residues. The CDR3 DNA reads as TGCGCCAGCAGCCCGAGTGCAGGCGGATGGGAAAAACTGTTTTTT. This gives the protein CASSPSAGGWEKLFF.

In this sample, this clonotype turned up a few times. A much larger clone lies one base from this, so it may be a read error. J is TRBJ1-5 and V is TRBV11-3; D not resolved. Germline V gene data show CDR1 as SGHNT and CDR2 as YENEEA. The CDR3 runs to 13 residues. Trimming took 6 bases from V and 0 from J, leaving 6 bases between them. In nucleotides, the CDR3 is TGTGCCAGCAGTTGCGATAGCAATCAGCCCCAGCATTTT. The encoded protein is CASSCDSNQPQHF.

The chain joins TRBV9 to TRBJ2-7, with 12 bases fitting TRBD2. The CDR3 is 17 residues long. Germline V CDR1 and CDR2: SGDLS, YYNGEE. Trimming removed 4 bases from V and 7 bases from J; junction bases left unmatched: 15. In DNA, the CDR3 is TGTGCCAGCAGCCCTAGACTAGCGGGAGAAGGGACCGGGGAGCAGTACTTC. Amino acids: CASSPRLAGEGTGEQYF.